This entry lists 19 T cell receptor beta chains sequenced from one sample in a study of T cells in Graves' hyperthyroidism and ophthalmopathy. Amplified TCR beta CDR3 regions came from RNA transcripts. The HTBI primer set drove a first-round RT-PCR of the TCR CDR3. In TCRdb, the multiplex PCR reads were re-called with MiXCR into one record per CDR3 protein. The sample comprises about 600,000 distinct CDR3 sequences, about 14% of which are singletons, and roughly an eighth rests with the top ten. The material sequenced was blood. These receptors were collected from a woman in her forties or fifties with Graves' ophthalmopathy.

The chain carries TRBV7-9 and TRBJ1-4, with a possible D match to TRBD1 (5 bases). Germline loops: CDR1 SEHNR, CDR2 FQNEAQ (reference sequence). V was cut by 4 bases and J by 0 bases, with 12 bases left in between. The CDR3 covers 16 residues. The CDR3 nucleotides are TGTGCCAGCAGCTATCACCAGGGTGCAACTAATGAAAAACTGTTTTTT. It specifies CASSYHQGATNEKLFF.

This clonotype was counted at least ten times. The chain uses TRBV7-2 and TRBJ2-7; tentative D call: TRBD1 (5 bases). Trimming took off 1 base at V and 4 bases at J, with 17 bases between the two ends. Germline CDR1 and CDR2: SGHTA and FQGNSA. This CDR3 is 16 amino acids long. The CDR3 is CASSLGMPGSVYEQYF. For the CDR3, the DNA is TGTGCCAGCAGCTTAGGTATGCCAGGGTCCGTGTACGAGCAGTACTTC.

This clonotype was counted at least ten times. This sequence joins TRBV6-2 or TRBV6-3 and TRBJ2-5, with a possible D match to TRBD2 (5 bases). The CDR3 spans 14 residues. Germline-derived CDR1 and CDR2 are MNHEY and SVGEGT. Trimming took off 7 bases at V and 4 bases at J, with 16 bases between the two ends. CDR3: CASMGVSGTETQYF. As DNA, the CDR3 is TGTGCCAGCATGGGTGTCAGCGGAACAGAGACCCAGTACTTC.

Remarks on this clonotype: Since a much larger clone is just one base distant, this may be a read error. V and J are TRBV27 and TRBJ2-2; D gene ambiguous. Per the germline V gene, CDR1 is MNHEY and CDR2 is SMNVEV (reference sequence). The CDR3 is made up of 13 amino acids. Trimming removed 8 bases at V and 6 bases at J, with 13 bases between. The CDR3: CASAMRFAGELFF. As DNA, the CDR3 is TGTGCCAGCGCAATGAGGTTCGCCGGGGAGCTGTTTTTT.

As to this clonotype: A much larger clone sits a single nucleotide away, making a read error possible. The J gene is TRBJ1-5, the V gene TRBV6-1; a weak D match, TRBD1 (6 bases). Germline CDR1 is MNHNS and CDR2 is SASEGT. The CDR3 has 16 amino acids. The CDR3: CTSSPIMTGRNQPQHF. CDR3 bases: TGTACCAGCAGCCCGATTATGACAGGACGAAATCAGCCCCAGCATTTT.

CDR3 amino acids: CASSYGGVSYEQYF. Here the CDR3 DNA reads TGTGCCAGTAGTTACGGCGGGGTTTCCTACGAGCAGTACTTC. The chain recombines TRBV19 with TRBJ2-7; possible D gene TRBD2, 6 bases. The germline gives CDR1 LNHDA, CDR2 SQIVND (reference sequence). This CDR3 has 14 residues. The V and J ends lost 5 bases and 1 base respectively, with 12 bases between them. Drawing the rest from reference TRBV19 and TRBJ2-7, the complete variable domain is DGGITQSPKYLFRKEGQNVTLSCEQNLNHDAMYWYRQDPGQGLRLIYYSQIVNDFQKGDIAEGYSVSREKKESFPLTVTSAQKNPTAFYLCASSYGGVSYEQYFGPGTRLTVT.

This clonotype occurred a few times. The V call is TRBV30, the J call TRBJ2-4; D perhaps matches TRBD2 (5 bases). V was shortened by 1 base and J by 0 bases, with 16 bases between the two germline ends. CDR3 size: 17 residues. CDR1 is GTSNPN, CDR2 SVGIG, per germline (reference sequence). The CDR3: CAWSDPSRLLAKNIQYF. CDR3 nucleotides: TGTGCCTGGAGTGACCCCAGCCGACTACTAGCCAAAAACATTCAGTACTTC.

This clonotype occurred many times. J is TRBJ2-7 and V is TRBV27; TRBD1 matches 8 bases. This CDR3 contains 14 residues. The V segment lost 6 bases and the J segment 6 bases; nucleotides outside the gene matches: 10. The germline CDR1 and CDR2 sequences are MNHEY and SMNVEV (reference sequence). CDR3 nucleotide sequence: TGTGCCAGCAGGCCTAGGGGACAGGCTGGCGAGCAGTACTTC. Protein product: CASRPRGQAGEQYF.

The chain joins TRBV14 to TRBJ2-1; no firm D call. Germline V lookup: CDR1 SGHDN, CDR2 FVKESK. The CDR3 is made up of 18 amino acids. V lost 1 base and J 0 bases, leaving 16 bases between the germline ends. This chain's CDR3 is CASSQARVWASSYNEQFF. As DNA, the CDR3 is TGTGCCAGCAGCCAAGCGCGCGTTTGGGCGAGCTCCTACAATGAGCAGTTCTTC.

This clonotype was picked up many times. The chain links TRBV12-3 or TRBV12-4 to TRBJ2-3; TRBD2 matches at 11 bases. Losses at the gene ends were 5 bases for V and 1 base for J; bases not matched to a gene: 2. The CDR3 spans 15 residues. The CDR3 bases are TGTGCCAGCAGTCGGGGACTAGCGGGCACAGATACGCAGTATTTT. It specifies CASSRGLAGTDTQYF.

This clonotype was seen repeatedly, ten times or more. This chain uses TRBV10-3 with TRBJ1-5; TRBD1 might be the D (6 bases). V was trimmed by 3 bases and J by 0 bases, leaving 9 bases between them. CDR3 length equals 15 residues. Germline-derived CDR1 and CDR2 are ENHRY and SYGVKD. CDR3 amino acids: CAISEQGNSNQPQHF. The CDR3 bases are TGTGCCATCAGTGAACAGGGTAATAGCAATCAGCCCCAGCATTTT.

This chain links TRBV5-1 with TRBJ1-3; unclear D gene. This CDR3 has 15 residues. Germline lookup yields CDR1 SGHRS and CDR2 YFSETQ. V was cut by 4 bases and J by 0 bases, with 11 bases left in between. CDR3 bases: TGCGCCAGCAGCACGGGATTTAGCTCTGGAAACACCATATATTTT. This gives the protein CASSTGFSSGNTIYF.

This clonotype was counted at least ten times. The chain uses TRBV20-1 and TRBJ2-1; 16 bases fit TRBD2. Looked up from germline, CDR1 is DFQATT and CDR2 is SNEGSKA (reference sequence). CDR3 length equals 16 residues. The ends lost 5 bases at V and 12 bases at J; junction bases unmatched: 13. CDR3 nucleotides: TGCAGTGCTCACCTCCCGGGGACTAGCGGGAGGGCTGGGCAGTTCTTC. It translates to CSAHLPGTSGRAGQFF.

This clonotype was picked up many times. The chain employs TRBV4-2 and TRBJ2-7; perhaps TRBD1 as D (6 bases). V was clipped by 6 bases and J by 3 bases, with 18 bases between them. CDR1 LGHNA and CDR2 YNFKEQ come from the germline V gene. The CDR3 consists of 15 residues. The CDR3 DNA follows: TGTGCCAGCAGTCATGGACAGTCGCAATACTACGAGCAGTACTTC. Protein: CASSHGQSQYYEQYF.

This clonotype was counted at least ten times. The gene calls are TRBV11-3 and TRBJ1-2; 7 nucleotides agree with TRBD1. This CDR3 is built from 13 residues. CDR1 SGHNT and CDR2 YENEEA come from the germline V gene. V lost 5 bases, J lost 7 bases, and 7 bases stayed unmatched. The CDR3 spells CASSVRDRSGYTF. CDR3 coding DNA: TGTGCCAGCAGCGTCCGGGACAGAAGTGGCTACACCTTC.

As to this clonotype: Lacking the conserved final phenylalanine or tryptophan, this CDR3 likely reflects a read error. The chain uses TRBV9 and TRBJ2-5; 9 bases match TRBD2. There are 14 residues in the CDR3. In germline, CDR1 is SGDLS, CDR2 YYNGEE. With V trimmed by 2 bases and J by 4 bases, 3 bases remained unmatched. Here the CDR3 DNA reads TGTGCCAGCAGCGTTAGCGGGAGCGGAGAGACCCAGTACCTC. Translation: CASSVSGSGETQYL.

This clonotype was seen at least ten times. This chain connects TRBV11-3 to TRBJ2-1; D is possibly TRBD1 or TRBD2 (5 bases each). This CDR3 is 13 amino acids long. Germline CDR1 is SGHNT and CDR2 is YENEEA. Trimming removed 4 bases from V and 4 bases from J, with 8 bases in between. The CDR3: CASSSGAYNEQFF. Written as DNA, the CDR3 is TGTGCCAGCAGCTCCGGGGCGTACAATGAGCAGTTCTTC.

This chain joins TRBV7-3 and TRBJ2-5; D is possibly TRBD1 or TRBD2 (5 bases each). CDR1 is SGHTA and CDR2 is FQGTGA in the germline V gene. This CDR3 is built from 13 residues. The V gene lost 3 bases and the J gene lost 6 bases, with 11 bases spanning the gap. CDR3 sequence (DNA): TGTGCCAGCAGCTTGGGGGTGCAAAAGACCCAGTACTTC. This codes for CASSLGVQKTQYF.

This clonotype was seen at least ten times. This rearrangement joins TRBV7-2 to TRBJ1-2, with a weak D call TRBD1 (5 bases). The CDR3 is 13 amino acids. Germline V lookup: CDR1 SGHTA, CDR2 FQGNSA. V was clipped by 1 base and J by 4 bases, with 7 bases between them. The CDR3 region has the DNA TGTGCCAGCAGCTTAGATACAGGCTATGGCTACACCTTC. It is translated as CASSLDTGYGYTF.